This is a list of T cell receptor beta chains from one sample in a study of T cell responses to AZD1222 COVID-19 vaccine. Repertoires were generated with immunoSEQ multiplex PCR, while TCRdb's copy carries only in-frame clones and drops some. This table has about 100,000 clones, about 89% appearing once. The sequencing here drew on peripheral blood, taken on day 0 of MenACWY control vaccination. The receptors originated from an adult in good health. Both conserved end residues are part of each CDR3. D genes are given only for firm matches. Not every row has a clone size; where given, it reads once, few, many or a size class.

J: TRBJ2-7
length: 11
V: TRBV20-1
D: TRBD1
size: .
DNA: TGCAGTGCCTTGAGGGGGCGGGAGCAGTACTTC
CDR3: CSALRGREQYF

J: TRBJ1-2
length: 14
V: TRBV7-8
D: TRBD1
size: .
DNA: TGTGCCAGCAGCGGACGGGACAGGGCCTATGGCTACACCTTC
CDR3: CASSGRDRAYGYTF

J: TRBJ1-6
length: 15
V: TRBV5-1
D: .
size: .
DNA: TGCGCCAGCAGCTTGGAGCAGGCCGGCAGTTCACCCCTCCACTTT
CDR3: CASSLEQAGSSPLHF

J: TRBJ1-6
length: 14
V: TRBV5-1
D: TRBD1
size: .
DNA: TGCGCCAGCAGCGTCCGGGACAGTAGATCACCCCTCCACTTT
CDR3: CASSVRDSRSPLHF

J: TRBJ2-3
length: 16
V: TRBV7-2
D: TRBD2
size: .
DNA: TGTGCCAGCAGCTTAGCGCACGGGGGGGCCGTAGATACGCAGTATTTT
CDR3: CASSLAHGGAVDTQYF

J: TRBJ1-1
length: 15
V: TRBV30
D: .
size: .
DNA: TGTGCCTGGAGTAACCGGCAGGGGCAGAACACTGAAGCTTTCTTT
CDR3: CAWSNRQGQNTEAFF

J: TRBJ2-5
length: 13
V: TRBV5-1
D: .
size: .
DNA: TGCGCCAGCAGCTTGGAATATGAGGAGACCCAGTACTTC
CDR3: CASSLEYEETQYF

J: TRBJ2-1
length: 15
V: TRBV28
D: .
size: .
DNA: TGTGCCAGCAGTTTGGGGGGCGAAAAACTCCATGAGCAGTTCTTC
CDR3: CASSLGGEKLHEQFF

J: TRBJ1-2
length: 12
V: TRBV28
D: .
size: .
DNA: TGTGCCAGCAGCGACAGTAACTATGGCTACACCTTC
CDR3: CASSDSNYGYTF

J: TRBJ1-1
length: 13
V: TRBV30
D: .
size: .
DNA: TGTGCCTGGAGCCGGGGTAAGAACACTGAAGCTTTCTTT
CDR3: CAWSRGKNTEAFF

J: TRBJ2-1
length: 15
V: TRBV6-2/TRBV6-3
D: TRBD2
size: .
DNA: TGTGCCAGCAGTTATGGGACTAGCGGGAGCAATGAGCAGTTCTTC
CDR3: CASSYGTSGSNEQFF

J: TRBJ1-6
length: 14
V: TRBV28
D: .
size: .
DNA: TGTGCCAGCAGCCGCCCGGGGCTTGATTCACCCCTCCACTTT
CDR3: CASSRPGLDSPLHF

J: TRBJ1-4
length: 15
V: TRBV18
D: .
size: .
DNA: TGTGCCAGCTCACCCCTAGGGACGGGGAATGAAAAACTGTTTTTT
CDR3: CASSPLGTGNEKLFF

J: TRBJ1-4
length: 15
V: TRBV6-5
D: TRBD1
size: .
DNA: TGTGCCAGCAGTTCCGCCGGGACAGGGGGTGAAAAACTGTTTTTT
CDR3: CASSSAGTGGEKLFF

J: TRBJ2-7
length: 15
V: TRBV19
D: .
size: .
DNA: TGTGCCAGTAGTCGATATGAGGGAGCATCGTACGAGCAGTACTTC
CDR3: CASSRYEGASYEQYF

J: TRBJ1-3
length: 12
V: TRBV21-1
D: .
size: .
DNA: TGTGCCAGCAGCAAAGTGGGAAACACCATATATTTT
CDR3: CASSKVGNTIYF

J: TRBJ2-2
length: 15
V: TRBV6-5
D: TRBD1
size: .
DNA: TGTGCCAGCAGGGTTGGGACAGCGAACACCGGGGAGCTGTTTTTT
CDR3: CASRVGTANTGELFF

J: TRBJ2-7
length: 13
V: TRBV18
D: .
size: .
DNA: TGTGCCAGCTCGCTAGGACAGAACTACGAGCAGTACTTC
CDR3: CASSLGQNYEQYF

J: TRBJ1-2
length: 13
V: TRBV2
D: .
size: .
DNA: TGTGCCAGCAGTATGGACAGCCCATATGGCTACACCTTC
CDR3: CASSMDSPYGYTF

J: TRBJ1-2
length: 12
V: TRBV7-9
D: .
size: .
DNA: TGTGCCAGCAGCTTAGAGGGGGATGGCTACACCTTC
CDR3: CASSLEGDGYTF

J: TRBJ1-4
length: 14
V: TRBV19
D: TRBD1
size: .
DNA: TGTGCCAGTAGTAGTGGGACAGGGGAAGAAAAACTGTTTTTT
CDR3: CASSSGTGEEKLFF

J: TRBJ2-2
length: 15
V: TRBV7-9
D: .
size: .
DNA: TGTGCCAGCCGGCAGGGGGAGGTGGGCACCGGGGAGCTGTTTTTT
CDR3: CASRQGEVGTGELFF

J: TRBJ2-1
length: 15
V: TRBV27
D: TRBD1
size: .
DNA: TGTGCCAGCAGTTATCCCGGGACAGCTAACAATGAGCAGTTCTTC
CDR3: CASSYPGTANNEQFF

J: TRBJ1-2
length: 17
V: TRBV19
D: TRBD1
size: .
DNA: TGTGCCAGTAGTATCTCCAGGGGGCGCATTGAAAACTATGGCTACACCTTC
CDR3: CASSISRGRIENYGYTF

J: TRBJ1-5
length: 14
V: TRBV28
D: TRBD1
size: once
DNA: TGTGCCAGCAGTCAGACAGGGGATATGCAGCCCCAGCATTTT
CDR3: CASSQTGDMQPQHF

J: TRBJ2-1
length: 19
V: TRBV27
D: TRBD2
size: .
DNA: TGTGCCAGCAGTCCCCCGGCTAGCGGGAGTGTCTTCTCCTACAATGAGCAGTTCTTC
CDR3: CASSPPASGSVFSYNEQFF

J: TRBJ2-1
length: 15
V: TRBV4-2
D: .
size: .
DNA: TGTGCCAGCAGCCAAGTTCGGACGGAATACAATGAGCAGTTCTTC
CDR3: CASSQVRTEYNEQFF

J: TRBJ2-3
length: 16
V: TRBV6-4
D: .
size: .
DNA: TGTGCCAGCAGTTTCATACTAGCCAAACTGACAGATACGCAGTATTTT
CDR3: CASSFILAKLTDTQYF

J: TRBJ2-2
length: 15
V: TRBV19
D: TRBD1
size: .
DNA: TGTGCCAGTCAAGACAGGGGCGTCAACACCGGGGAGCTGTTTTTT
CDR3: CASQDRGVNTGELFF

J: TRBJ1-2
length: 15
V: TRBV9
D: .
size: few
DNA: TGTGCCAGCAGCGTAGAACAGAACTTCCTCTATGGCTACACCTTC
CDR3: CASSVEQNFLYGYTF

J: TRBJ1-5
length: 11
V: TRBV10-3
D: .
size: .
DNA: TGTGCCACCGGGCCCGATCAGCCCCAGCATTTT
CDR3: CATGPDQPQHF

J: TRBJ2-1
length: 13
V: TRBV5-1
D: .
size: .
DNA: TGCGCCAGCAGCCCCAACCCCCTGAATGAGCAGTTCTTC
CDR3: CASSPNPLNEQFF

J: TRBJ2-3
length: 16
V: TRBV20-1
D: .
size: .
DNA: TGCAGTGCTAGTTTCTGGGGCGGTTCTAGCACAGATACGCAGTATTTT
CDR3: CSASFWGGSSTDTQYF

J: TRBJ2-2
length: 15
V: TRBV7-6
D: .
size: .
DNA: TGTGCCAGCAGCTTAACCCAGGGGGGCACCGGGGAGCTGTTTTTT
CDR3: CASSLTQGGTGELFF

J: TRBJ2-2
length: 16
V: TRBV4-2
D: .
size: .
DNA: TGTGCCAGCAAACACCCGGACATAGTCGGGGCCGGGGAGCTGTTTTTT
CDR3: CASKHPDIVGAGELFF

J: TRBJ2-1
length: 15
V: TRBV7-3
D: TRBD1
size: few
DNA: TGTGCCAGCAGCCCACAGGGGGTTGCCTACAATGAGCAGTTCTTC
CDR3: CASSPQGVAYNEQFF